This is a list of T cell receptor beta chains from one sample in a study of Graves' ophthalmopathy and Graves' hyperthyroidism. A single record per CDR3 protein comes from TCRdb applying MiXCR to the multiplex PCR reads. The sample records about 210,000 distinct CDR3 sequences, less than 30% being singletons. Sequences were obtained from peripheral blood. The receptors here all came from a man aged 45-65 years with Graves' ophthalmopathy. CDR3s include the opening cysteine and the closing phenylalanine or tryptophan. The D gene is left open where the match is weak. Only part of the rows carry a size: once, few, many, or a class if the clone is expanded.

many TRBD2 TRBJ2-3 15 TRBV7-2 TGTGCCAGCAGCTTCTTCCTAGCGGGCACAGATACGCAGTATTTT CASSFFLAGTDTQYF
many . TRBJ1-1 13 TRBV2 TGTGCCACTGCCGCAGGGATGAACACTGAAGCTTTCTTT CATAAGMNTEAFF
. TRBD1 TRBJ1-1 15 TRBV6-2/TRBV6-3 TGTGCCAGCAGAGATGGACAGGGGGCGTACACTGAAGCTTTCTTT CASRDGQGAYTEAFF
many . TRBJ1-1 15 TRBV28 TGTGCCAGCAGCCCCGGGACATCCATGAACACTGAAGCTTTCTTT CASSPGTSMNTEAFF
many . TRBJ2-5 14 TRBV28 TGTGCCAGCAGTCCTGACAGATTCCAAGAGACCCAGTACTTC CASSPDRFQETQYF
. TRBD1 TRBJ1-5 14 TRBV6-2/TRBV6-3 TGTGCCAGCAGTCCTGGACAGGCCTCCGGGCCCCAGCATTTT CASSPGQASGPQHF
many . TRBJ2-5 15 TRBV24-1 TGTGCCACCAGTGATTCGAGGGAAATTGAAGAGACCCAGTACTTC CATSDSREIEETQYF
many . TRBJ1-1 15 TRBV5-1 TGCGCCAGCAGCTTGGATGTTGGGGCGAACACTGAAGCTTTCTTT CASSLDVGANTEAFF
. . TRBJ1-3 16 TRBV6-1 TGTGCCAGCAGTGAGATCCCCACGACATCTGGAAACACCATATATTTT CASSEIPTTSGNTIYF
many . TRBJ1-1 17 TRBV25-1 TGTGCCAGCAGTCAGGTCGACCTACAGGAGATGAACACTGAAGCTTTCTTT CASSQVDLQEMNTEAFF
. . TRBJ1-2 12 TRBV19 TGTGCCAGCCAACACCCTAACTATGGCTACACCTTC CASQHPNYGYTF
many . TRBJ2-7 14 TRBV6-5 TGTGCCAGCAGTTACCTGCAGGGCTCCTACGAGCAGTACTTC CASSYLQGSYEQYF
many . TRBJ2-7 18 TRBV6-2/TRBV6-3 TGTGCCAGCAGTCCGGACAGCCGAACTAAGGTCTCCCACTACGAGCAGTACTTC CASSPDSRTKVSHYEQYF
. TRBD1 TRBJ2-6 15 TRBV6-2/TRBV6-3 TGTGCCAGCAGTTACAAGGGGGCCGGGGCCAACGTCCTGACTTTC CASSYKGAGANVLTF
. TRBD2 TRBJ2-5 15 TRBV12-3/TRBV12-4 TGTGCCAGCAGTTTCCAGCGGGGGGGCCGGGAGACCCAGTACTTC CASSFQRGGRETQYF
many . TRBJ1-1 14 TRBV29-1 TGCAGCGTTGAAAGTACAGGGCTTGGCACTGAAGCTTTCTTT CSVESTGLGTEAFF
. . TRBJ1-2 11 TRBV12-3/TRBV12-4 TGTGCCAGCAGCGGGACACTGATAGTCACCTTC CASSGTLIVTF
many . TRBJ2-5 14 TRBV20-1 TGCAGTGTTCCAGCGGGCGGAGGGCGAGAGACCCAGTACTTC CSVPAGGGRETQYF
. . TRBJ2-5 14 TRBV9 TGTGCCAGCAGCGCCGGGCCAAACCAAGAGACCCAGTACTTC CASSAGPNQETQYF
many . TRBJ2-7 13 TRBV6-5 TGTGCCAGCAGTTACGGGGGGACCTACGAGCAGTACTTC CASSYGGTYEQYF
many . TRBJ2-7 13 TRBV6-5 TGTGCCAGCAGTTACTCGATAGGGAGAGAGCAGTACTTC CASSYSIGREQYF
many . TRBJ2-5 14 TRBV7-2 TGTGCCAGCAGCTTGGCCGGGGGGCGAGAGACCCAGTACTTC CASSLAGGRETQYF
. . TRBJ2-7 14 TRBV28 TGTGCCAGCAGCCTCCGAGGTAGGGGCTACGAGCAGTACTTC CASSLRGRGYEQYF
many TRBD2 TRBJ2-2 14 TRBV10-3 TGTGCCATTGCAGCGGGAGGGAACACCGGGGAGCTGTTTTTT CAIAAGGNTGELFF
few . TRBJ1-1 14 TRBV12-3/TRBV12-4 TGTGCCAGCAGGCAGGGGAGGAGTCTCACTGAAGCTTTCTTT CASRQGRSLTEAFF
many TRBD2 TRBJ2-7 12 TRBV20-1 TGCAGTGCTTCAATCACGGGGGGCGAGCAGTACTTC CSASITGGEQYF
many TRBD2 TRBJ2-5 17 TRBV3-1 TGTGCCAGCAGCCAAGTCGGACTAGCGGGAGGCCTAGAGACCCAGTACTTC CASSQVGLAGGLETQYF
. . TRBJ2-7 12 TRBV7-2 TGTGCCAGCAGCTCGTATCTCAACGAGCAGTACTTC CASSSYLNEQYF
many . TRBJ1-2 14 TRBV11-2 TGTGCCAGCAGCTCCAGTGCAGGGTCCGGTGGCTACACCTTC CASSSSAGSGGYTF
. . TRBJ2-2 21 TRBV6-2/TRBV6-3 TGTGCCAGCAGTTACTCGAATCATCCTCCGGGCTTGGAAGACCGCACCGGGGAGCTGTTTTTT CASSYSNHPPGLEDRTGELFF
. TRBD2 TRBJ2-5 16 TRBV7-2 TGTGCCAGCAGCCAAACTAGCGCCATCTCACAAGAGACCCAGTACTTC CASSQTSAISQETQYF
. . TRBJ1-6 16 TRBV20-1 TGCAGTGCTAGTGAACAGACGCTAGACCGTAATTCACCCCTCCACTTT CSASEQTLDRNSPLHF
many . TRBJ2-5 14 TRBV19 TGTGCCAGTAGTATTGACAGTTACCAAGAGACCCAGTACTTC CASSIDSYQETQYF
many . TRBJ1-1 13 TRBV6-5 TGTGCCAGCTACCGCGGGGGCTGGACTGAAGCTTTCTTT CASYRGGWTEAFF
many . TRBJ2-7 14 TRBV14 TGTGCCAGCAGCCAAGGAGGGGCGCCGTACGAGCAGTACTTC CASSQGGAPYEQYF
once . TRBJ2-7 15 TRBV27 TGTGCCAGCAGCCTGGTAGGGGACGGGGCCTACGAGCAGTACTTC CASSLVGDGAYEQYF
. . TRBJ1-1 14 TRBV6-1 TGTGCCAGCCTACCGCATGGCGGAGGGGCTGAAGCTTTCTTT CASLPHGGGAEAFF